One and the same sample provided the 20 T cell receptor beta chains below, sequenced in a study of T-cell reconstitution after alpha-beta-depleted transplantation in children. The TCRbeta library was prepared with unique molecular identifiers. Each CDR3 protein is one row after TCRdb ran MiXCR on the PCR reads. The sample has some 400,000 distinct CDR3 sequences, around 20% seen once. Source: PBMCs from the stem cell graft donor, taken from the stem cell graft. These receptors all stem from a human donor who donated a stem cell graft to a child with acute myeloid leukemia.

This clonotype was counted only a few times. The J gene is TRBJ2-1, the V gene TRBV4-2; TRBD2 matches 11 bases. V shed 4 bases and J 6 bases; nucleotides not matched to a gene: 14. Germline V CDR1 and CDR2: LGHNA, YNFKEQ. The CDR3 runs to 18 residues. The DNA for the CDR3 is TGTGCCAGCAGCCCGGCAGGACTTAGCGGGAGGGCCCCCAATGAGCAGTTCTTC. Residues: CASSPAGLSGRAPNEQFF.

This clonotype was observed a handful of times. V usage is TRBV27 and J usage is TRBJ1-2, with a possible D match to TRBD1 (5 bases). V was trimmed by 2 bases and J by 4 bases, leaving 11 bases between them. Germline CDR1 MNHEY, CDR2 SMNVEV (reference sequence). This CDR3 contains 14 residues. This CDR3 is CASSLVWGVYGYTF. The CDR3 DNA reads TGTGCCAGCAGTTTAGTTTGGGGGGTCTATGGCTACACCTTC.

This clonotype was counted only a few times. The chain carries TRBV12-3 or TRBV12-4 and TRBJ2-5, with D unresolved. The CDR3 has 13 residues. V was pared by 9 bases and J by 2 bases, with 13 bases between. Written as DNA, the CDR3 is TGTGCCAGTAACAGCCAGCCGCAAGAGACCCAGTACTTC. Translating it yields CASNSQPQETQYF.

V usage is TRBV18 and J usage is TRBJ2-6; 8 bases match TRBD1. This CDR3 has 15 amino acids. With 6 bases clipped from V and 2 bases from J, the junction kept 3 bases outside the gene matches. Germline-derived CDR1 and CDR2 are KGHSH and LQKENI. The CDR3 loop reads CASSPGGAGANVLTF. CDR3 bases: TGTGCCAGCTCGCCAGGGGGCGCTGGGGCCAACGTCCTGACTTTC.

This clonotype was seen more than once but under ten times. This chain links TRBV15 with TRBJ2-5, with D maybe TRBD2 (5 bases). The V gene lost 5 bases and the J gene lost 2 bases, with 9 bases spanning the gap. The CDR3 is made up of 13 amino acids. Germline V gives CDR1 LNHNV, CDR2 YYDKDF (reference sequence). CDR3: CATSVRDQETQYF. In DNA form, the CDR3 reads TGTGCCACCAGCGTGAGGGATCAAGAGACCCAGTACTTC.

The chain recombines TRBV20-1 with TRBJ2-7; D is ambiguous. The germline V and J ends were trimmed by 2 bases and 2 bases, with 7 bases remaining between them. Germline CDR1 is DFQATT and CDR2 is SNEGSKA (reference sequence). The CDR3 is 12 amino acids. This CDR3 is CSARQETYEQYF. In DNA form, the CDR3 reads TGCAGTGCTAGACAGGAGACCTACGAGCAGTACTTC.

This clonotype has a count of ten or more. CDR3 bases: TGCAGTGCCCTCAGGGTGGGCAATCAGCCCCAGCATTTT. It yields the protein CSALRVGNQPQHF. The chain has TRBV20-1 and TRBJ1-5; maybe TRBD1 (5 bases). Germline V CDR1 and CDR2: DFQATT, SNEGSKA (reference sequence). V was cut by 6 bases and J by 2 bases, with 11 bases left in between. This CDR3 region has 13 residues.

This clonotype has a handful of counts. The chain links TRBV6-5 to TRBJ1-4, with 9 positions matching TRBD1. The ends lost 3 bases at V and 5 bases at J; junction bases unmatched: 1. CDR3 length: 14 residues. CDR1 is MNHEY and CDR2 is SVGAGI in the germline V gene. In DNA form, the CDR3 reads TGTGCCAGCAGTTATACAGGGGGCAATGAAAAACTGTTTTTT. This encodes CASSYTGGNEKLFF.

This clonotype came up a few times. The rearrangement joins TRBV11-3 to TRBJ2-1, with 8 bases that match TRBD2. The CDR3 is 17 amino acids. V was clipped by 0 bases and J by 2 bases; unmatched bases: 6. In germline, CDR1 is SGHNT, CDR2 YENEEA. CDR3 region: CASSLDVSGSAYNEQFF. The CDR3 DNA reads as TGTGCCAGCAGCTTAGACGTGAGCGGGAGCGCCTACAATGAGCAGTTCTTC.

The chain links TRBV20-1 to TRBJ1-1; D uncertain. From germline, CDR1 is DFQATT and CDR2 SNEGSKA (reference sequence). Trimming shortened V by 6 bases and J by 0 bases, and 8 bases separated the two germline ends. The CDR3 has 12 residues. CDR3 bases: TGCAGTGCCCGGACCGTGAACACTGAAGCTTTCTTT. This encodes CSARTVNTEAFF.

The chain carries TRBV10-3 and TRBJ1-6; D gene uncertain. The CDR3 totals 14 residues. V dropped 10 bases and J dropped 2 bases, with 12 bases sitting between them. The germline CDR1 and CDR2 sequences are ENHRY and SYGVKD. CDR3 in amino acids: CANGDGAYNSPLHF. The CDR3 bases are TGTGCCAACGGGGATGGAGCCTATAATTCACCCCTCCACTTT.

This clonotype was detected ten times or more. The chain uses TRBV20-1 and TRBJ2-7; TRBD1 matches at 10 bases. This CDR3 has 15 amino acids. The germline gives CDR1 DFQATT, CDR2 SNEGSKA (reference sequence). With V trimmed by 3 bases and J by 2 bases, 7 bases remained unmatched. CDR3 DNA sequence: TGCAGTGCTAGGATGACAGGGGGCTTAACCTACGAGCAGTACTTC. Translating gives CSARMTGGLTYEQYF.

This clonotype was seen only a few times. This chain connects TRBV20-1 to TRBJ2-7, with D perhaps assigned TRBD1 or TRBD2 (5 bases each). CDR3 size: 19 residues. V was shortened by 3 bases and J by 0 bases, with 27 bases between the two germline ends. Per the germline V gene, CDR1 is DFQATT and CDR2 is SNEGSKA (reference sequence). The CDR3 protein is CSASKRGRDLTFSSYEQYF. The CDR3 DNA is TGCAGTGCTAGCAAGAGAGGACGGGACCTCACCTTCAGCTCCTACGAGCAGTACTTC.

This clonotype was seen a few times. The V call is TRBV5-1, the J call TRBJ2-1; TRBD2 is a possible D gene (6 bases). CDR1 SGHRS and CDR2 YFSETQ come from the germline V gene. The CDR3 spans 15 residues. Deletions cut 0 bases from V and 4 bases from J, with 11 bases between. The CDR3: CASSLEASEYNEQFF. The CDR3 DNA follows: TGCGCCAGCAGCTTGGAAGCTAGCGAGTACAATGAGCAGTTCTTC.

Concerning this clonotype: The junction does not match germline at one end; this may be a read error. The genes are TRBV6-4 and TRBJ1-1; D gene unclear. This CDR3 is built from 12 residues. Germline CDR1 reads MRHNA; CDR2 reads SNTAGT. The CDR3 nucleotides are TGTGCCAGCAGTGACCTAGCAGGAGAAGCTTTGTTT. This translates into CASSDLAGEALF.

This clonotype was observed a few times. The junction departs from germline at one end; a sequencing error may be responsible. The rearrangement joins TRBV7-7 to TRBJ1-5, with D perhaps TRBD1 (5 bases). Looked up from germline, CDR1 is SSHAT and CDR2 is FNYEAQ (reference sequence). CDR3 size: 17 residues. The CDR3 here is CASSPGPRVWHNQPQHF. The CDR3 region has the DNA TGTGCTAGCAGCCCAGGGCCCAGGGTATGGCACAATCAGCCCCAGCATTTT.

The CDR3 DNA sequence: TGCGCCAGCAGCCCCGGTACTCGGACGAATGAAAAACTGTTTTTT. Translating gives CASSPGTRTNEKLFF. The V gene is TRBV5-1, the J gene TRBJ1-4; D gene unclear. Deletions cut 4 bases from V and 5 bases from J, with 15 bases between. CDR1 and CDR2 (germline): SGHRS, YFSETQ. The CDR3 length is 15 residues.

The rearrangement links TRBV29-1 to TRBJ1-4; D call uncertain. The CDR3 contains 15 residues. Germline CDR1 and CDR2: SQVTM and ANQGSEA. V was trimmed by 0 bases and J by 5 bases, leaving 13 bases between them. CDR3 amino acids: CSVEDPGSYNEKLFF. CDR3 bases: TGCAGCGTTGAAGATCCAGGCAGCTACAATGAAAAACTGTTTTTT.

The J gene is TRBJ2-7, the V gene TRBV20-1; 7 bases agree with TRBD1. The CDR3 is made up of 13 amino acids. V lost 3 bases and J lost 6; bases outside the gene matches: 8. Per germline, CDR1 DFQATT and CDR2 SNEGSKA (reference sequence). CDR3 protein: CSASLPGGSEQYF. CDR3 in DNA: TGCAGTGCTAGTCTCCCAGGGGGTTCCGAGCAGTACTTC.

The chain employs TRBV7-2 and TRBJ1-2; D ambiguous. Between the trimmed V and J ends, which lost 1 base and 8 bases, there was a span of 8 bases. CDR3 length equals 12 residues. CDR1 is SGHTA and CDR2 is FQGNSA in the germline V gene. The CDR3 bases are TGTGCCAGCAGCTTAGAAGGGCACGGCTACACCTTC. Its protein product is CASSLEGHGYTF.